This TCR beta chain appears in the sequencing data of a study of CD8 T cells in Susac syndrome. V was pared by 1 base and J by 6 bases, with 9 bases between. The CDR3 extends over 13 amino acids. RNA was extracted with the RNeasy kit, and a quantity of roughly 0.45 to 1 ug was reverse transcribed using random hexamers. TCRdb re-called the immunoSEQ multiplex PCR reads through MiXCR, storing one row per CDR3 protein. The repertoire consists of roughly 400,000 distinct CDR3 sequences, with around 85% occurring once and the leading ten covering under 0.15%. The clonotype comes from a human donor with multiple sclerosis. Sequenced material: CD8+ T cells from PBMCs. The rearrangement links TRBV12-3 or TRBV12-4 to TRBJ1-1; no clear D gene. The CDR3 reads CASSLVQGSEAFF. Written as DNA, the CDR3 is TGTGCCAGCAGTTTAGTTCAAGGCTCTGAAGCTTTCTTT.